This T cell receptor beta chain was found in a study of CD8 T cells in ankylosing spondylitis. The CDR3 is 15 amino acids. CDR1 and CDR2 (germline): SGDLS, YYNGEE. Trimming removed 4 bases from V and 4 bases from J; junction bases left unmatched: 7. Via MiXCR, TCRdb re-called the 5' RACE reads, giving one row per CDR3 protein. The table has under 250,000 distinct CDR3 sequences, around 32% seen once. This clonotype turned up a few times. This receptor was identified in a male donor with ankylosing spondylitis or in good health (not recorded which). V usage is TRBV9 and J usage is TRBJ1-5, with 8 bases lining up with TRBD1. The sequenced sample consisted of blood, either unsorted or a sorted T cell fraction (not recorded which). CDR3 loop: CASSIGTGLNQPQHF. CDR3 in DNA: TGTGCCAGCAGCATCGGGACAGGCCTTAATCAGCCCCAGCATTTT.